This TCR beta chain was captured by sequencing in a study of blood T cells in healthy people across ages (dated by TCRdb to about 2015). In the study overall: In model experiments, template switching captured about one uniquely barcoded TCR beta cDNA molecule for every two T cells. Using deep sequencing normalized with unique cDNA molecular identifiers, the study measured how TCR beta repertoire diversity changes with age. Four age groups were formed from the donors: young (average about 17 years), middle-aged (approximately 40), aged (over 55) and long-lived (more than 75). To avoid experimental bias, donors of different ages were randomly spread across the sequencing lanes. Using the same blood draw, the study looked at two additional independent replicas of 1 million unique cDNA reads for two donors, one aged 18 to 30 and the other aged 80 or older.

Systemically healthy Caucasian individuals from Russia, 39 in total and aged about 6 to 100 years, were included as donors. Each donor gave 9.5 to 10 milliliters of peripheral blood, drawn into EDTA-treated Vacutainer tubes. Ficoll-Paque density-gradient centrifugation was used to isolate PBMCs, with at least 6.5 million per sample. Total RNA was extracted from PBMCs with Trizol reagent, with at least 6 micrograms obtained per sample. For every donor, an aliquot of PBMCs went through flow cytometry to measure the percentages of naive CD45RAhigh/CD27high T cells. Study-wide findings and limitations: Estimates of total diversity based on one million sequenced T cells were regarded as lower bounds and as underestimates. Compared with the aged group, the long-lived group had more naive CD4+ T cells, fewer expanded clones and increased TCR diversity, a pattern suggesting age selection. Since profiling was done on bulk unsorted PBMCs, naive and antigen-experienced compartments could not be conclusively compared. Observed TCR beta diversity correlated strongly with the percentage of naive T cells measured by flow cytometry. Observed TCR beta diversity per million T cells fell roughly linearly with age, and a significant reduction was already apparent by age around 39. Because donor CMV infection status was unknown, age-related changes in expanded clonotypes were potentially confounded.

This clonotype was detected a few times. Its target antigen remains unknown. Base qualities are not at hand, and no much larger clone is one base apart. The library relied on 5' RACE. Sequenced on an Illumina HiSeq 2500. A second PCR of about 6 to 12 cycles was run with a J-beta primer mix and a sample-barcoded 5' primer. A template-switch 5' adaptor carrying 12 random nucleotides introduced a unique molecular identifier onto each TCR beta cDNA molecule. Each sample yielded at least 3 million CDR3-containing paired-end reads. All of the RNA was converted into first-strand cDNA using the Mint cDNA synthesis kit, with a TRBC-specific oligonucleotide serving as the primer. All cDNA was treated with uracil-DNA glycosylase and then went through a first 18-cycle PCR with the universal primers M1SS and BC2_uni_R. As for the original processing: Each sample was normalized by randomly selecting 1 million high-quality reads, each carrying a distinct molecular identifier. Reads with shared molecular identifiers were discarded instead of being binned into consensus sequences. MiTCR, run with a Q25 quality threshold and the strictest error-elimination algorithm, handled CDR3 identification, clonotype clustering and error correction. A nonparametric unseen species model with Euler transformation was used to estimate a lower bound on total TCR beta diversity. TCRdb's own reprocessing of the public reads used fastp at Q25 and MiXCR and kept productive beta chains. All rows with the same CDR3 protein become a single entry with the most common DNA and genes. TCRdb's processing, not the study's, gives the V and J calls here. Here the sample has roughly 650,000 distinct CDR3 sequences; about 30% occur a single time. The ten largest clones add up to just over 15% of the sample.

For this chain, trimming is 3 bases at the V end and 5 bases at the J end, and the number of junction bases without a gene match is 16. Its CDR3 holds 19 amino acids, cysteine through phenylalanine. Only the CDR3 part of the read is kept: 57 bases, read in frame from the first base. Taken from the germline V gene, the CDR1 and CDR2 loops are SGHTA and FQGTGA. The sequence came from a woman aged 80 or older in good health. Donor details come from another sample of the same person, matched by shared clones. In this chain, TRBV7-3 is recombined with TRBJ1-6; 7 central nucleotides agree with TRBD1. The sequencing sample was made of blood. The DNA sequence reads TGTGCCAGCAGCTTGCGACCCCTGACAGGGACTACGGATAATTCACCCCTCCACTTT. It encodes CASSLRPLTGTTDNSPLHF.